The 7 T cell receptor beta chains given below trace back to one sample, sequenced in a study of T cell changes during pregnancy in multiple sclerosis. Data came from immunoSEQ multiplex PCR; TCRdb stores just in-frame clones and leaves some out. The table lists tens of thousands of clones, 75% to 90% of them singletons. The sequencing used CD4+ T cells from peripheral blood mononuclear cells, collected in the first trimester of pregnancy. The receptors stem from a female donor in good health, enrolled as a control in a pregnancy study.

The chain recombines TRBV15 with TRBJ2-7, with 7 bases identical to TRBD2. With V trimmed by 1 base and J by 2 bases, 5 bases remained unmatched. Germline-derived CDR1 and CDR2 are LNHNV and YYDKDF (reference sequence). This CDR3 is 15 amino acids long. For the CDR3, the DNA is TGTGCCACCAGCAGAGTAGAGGGAGGGCCCTACGAGCAGTACTTC. Protein product: CATSRVEGGPYEQYF. Drawing the rest from reference TRBV15 and TRBJ2-7, the complete variable domain is DAMVIQNPRYQVTQFGKPVTLSCSQTLNHNVMYWYQQKSSQAPKLLFHYYDKDFNNEADTPDNFQSRRPNTSFCFLDIRSPGLGDTAMYLCATSRVEGGPYEQYFGPGTRLTVT.

This chain uses TRBV6-5 with TRBJ1-2; 7 bases fit TRBD1. This CDR3 is 15 amino acids long. CDR1 and CDR2 (germline): MNHEY, SVGAGI. Trimming removed 3 bases from V and 3 bases from J; junction bases left unmatched: 7. The CDR3 nucleotides read TGTGCCAGCAGTTATGAGGGGGCGCCGGACTATGGCTACACCTTC. Translating it yields CASSYEGAPDYGYTF.

The V gene is TRBV4-3, the J gene TRBJ2-3; maybe TRBD2 (6 bases). The CDR3 covers 17 residues. The germline V gene encodes CDR1 LGHNA and CDR2 YSLEER. The V end lost 0 bases, the J end lost 7 bases, and 20 bases lay between the germline ends. The CDR3 nucleotides read TGCGCCAGCAGCCAAGATAGGGGTAGCGGATCATCAAATACGCAGTATTTT. Its protein is CASSQDRGSGSSNTQYF.

The chain recombines TRBV5-1 with TRBJ2-1, with a weak D call TRBD1 (6 bases). Germline V gene data show CDR1 as SGHRS and CDR2 as YFSETQ. V lost 4 bases and J lost 0, with 14 bases in between. The CDR3 runs 16 residues. CDR3 sequence (DNA): TGCGCCAGCAGCCTAGGACAGTCAAGCTCCTACAATGAGCAGTTCTTC. It specifies CASSLGQSSSYNEQFF.

This clone was recorded once. The chain recombines TRBV4-3 with TRBJ2-1, with a weak D call TRBD2 (6 bases). The germline V and J ends were trimmed by 0 bases and 2 bases, with 11 bases remaining between them. The CDR3 contains 16 residues. Germline V gene sequence: CDR1 LGHNA, CDR2 YSLEER. The CDR3 is CASSQDGGLTYNEQFF. The CDR3 region has the DNA TGCGCCAGCAGCCAAGATGGGGGACTTACCTACAATGAGCAGTTCTTC.

The chain couples TRBV28 to TRBJ1-4; no clear D gene. The CDR3 consists of 15 residues. Trimming stripped 6 bases from V and 0 bases from J, with 11 bases between. Per germline, CDR1 MDHEN and CDR2 SYDVKM. The CDR3 here is CASSPPTATNEKLFF. The CDR3, as DNA: TGTGCCAGCAGCCCCCCCACTGCAACTAATGAAAAACTGTTTTTT.

Only one count was recorded for this clone. The CDR3 spells CASSFTGGGATEAFF. For the CDR3, the DNA is TGTGCCAGCAGCTTCACCGGGGGAGGAGCCACTGAAGCTTTCTTT. V and J are TRBV5-4 and TRBJ1-1, with a weak D call TRBD1 (5 bases). Germline V gene sequence: CDR1 SGHNT, CDR2 YYREEE (reference sequence). This CDR3 has 15 residues. V was trimmed by 2 bases and J by 4 bases, leaving 15 bases between them. The whole variable domain, filled in from reference TRBV5-4 and TRBJ1-1, reads ETGVTQSPTHLIKTRGQQVTLRCSSQSGHNTVSWYQQALGQGPQFIFQYYREEENGRGNFPPRFSGLQFPNYSSELNVNALELDDSALYLCASSFTGGGATEAFFGQGTRLTVV.